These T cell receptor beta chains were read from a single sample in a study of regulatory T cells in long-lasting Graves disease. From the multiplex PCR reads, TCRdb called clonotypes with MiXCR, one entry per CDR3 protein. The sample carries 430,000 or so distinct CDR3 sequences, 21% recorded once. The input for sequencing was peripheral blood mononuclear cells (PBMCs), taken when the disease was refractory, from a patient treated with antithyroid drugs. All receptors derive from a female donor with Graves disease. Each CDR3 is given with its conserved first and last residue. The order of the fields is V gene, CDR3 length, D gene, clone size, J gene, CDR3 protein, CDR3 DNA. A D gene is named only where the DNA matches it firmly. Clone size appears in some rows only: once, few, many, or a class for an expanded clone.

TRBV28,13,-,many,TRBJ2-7,CASSFGGRDEQYF,TGTGCCAGCAGTTTCGGGGGCAGGGACGAGCAGTACTTC
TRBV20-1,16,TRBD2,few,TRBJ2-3,CSVLTPGLAGTDTQYF,TGCAGTGTTTTGACTCCGGGACTAGCGGGCACAGATACGCAGTATTTT
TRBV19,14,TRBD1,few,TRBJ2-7,CASSISGTAYEQYF,TGTGCCAGTAGTATCTCCGGGACAGCGTACGAGCAGTACTTC
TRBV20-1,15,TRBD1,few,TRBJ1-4,CSAINQGVVNEKLFF,TGCAGTGCTATAAACCAGGGGGTTGTTAATGAAAAACTGTTTTTT
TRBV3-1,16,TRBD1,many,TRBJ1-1,CASSPEGLGGVTEAFF,TGTGCCAGCAGCCCCGAGGGTCTAGGGGGCGTCACTGAAGCTTTCTTT
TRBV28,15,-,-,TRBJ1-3,CASSLNREGGNTIYF,TGTGCCAGCAGTTTAAATCGAGAGGGTGGAAACACCATATATTTT
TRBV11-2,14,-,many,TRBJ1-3,CASSTDRSGNTIYF,TGTGCCAGCAGCACGGATCGCTCTGGAAACACCATATATTTT
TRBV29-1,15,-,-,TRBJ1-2,CSVEVGGGLHYGYTF,TGCAGCGTTGAAGTGGGAGGGGGATTACACTATGGCTACACCTTC
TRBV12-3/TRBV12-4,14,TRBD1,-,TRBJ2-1,CASSMTGSDNEQFF,TGTGCCAGCAGTATGACAGGGAGCGACAATGAGCAGTTCTTC
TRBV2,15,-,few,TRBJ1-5,CASSSVGGGYQPQHF,TGTGCCAGCAGCTCCGTCGGGGGCGGTTACCAGCCCCAGCATTTT
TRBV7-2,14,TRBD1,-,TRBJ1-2,CASDNRGGLRGYTF,TGTGCCAGCGACAACAGGGGGGGCCTTCGGGGCTACACCTTC
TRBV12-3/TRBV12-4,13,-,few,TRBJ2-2,CASSLLVGGELFF,TGTGCCAGCAGCCTACTAGTGGGCGGGGAGCTGTTTTTT
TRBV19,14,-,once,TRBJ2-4,CASSAPQLVNIQYF,TGTGCCAGTAGTGCCCCCCAACTGGTAAACATTCAGTACTTC
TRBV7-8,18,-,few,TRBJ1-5,CASSLAVGRSGLDQPQHF,TGTGCCAGCAGCTTAGCGGTGGGAAGGTCAGGGCTGGATCAGCCCCAGCATTTT
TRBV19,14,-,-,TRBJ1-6,CASSINRRNSPLHF,TGTGCCAGTAGTATCAACAGGCGGAATTCACCCCTCCACTTT
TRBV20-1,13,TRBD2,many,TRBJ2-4,CSALIAGKNIQYF,TGCAGTGCCTTAATAGCGGGGAAAAACATTCAGTACTTC
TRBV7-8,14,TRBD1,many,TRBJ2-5,CASSADRGRETQYF,TGTGCCAGCAGCGCCGACAGGGGACGAGAGACCCAGTACTTC
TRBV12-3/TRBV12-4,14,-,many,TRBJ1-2,CASSFGDRLGGYTF,TGTGCCAGCAGTTTCGGAGACAGGCTTGGAGGCTACACCTTC
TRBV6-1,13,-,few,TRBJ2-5,CASSPVATETQYF,TGTGCCAGCAGTCCGGTAGCGACGGAGACCCAGTACTTC
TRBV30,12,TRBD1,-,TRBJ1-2,CAWSKGAYGYTF,TGTGCCTGGAGTAAGGGGGCTTATGGCTACACCTTC
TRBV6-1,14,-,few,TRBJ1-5,CASSPPGAGQPQHF,TGTGCCAGCAGCCCCCCGGGGGCGGGTCAGCCCCAGCATTTT
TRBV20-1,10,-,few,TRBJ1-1,CSVMTLEAFF,TGCAGTGTAATGACACTTGAAGCTTTCTTT
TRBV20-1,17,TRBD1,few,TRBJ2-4,CSAGPGTGNLAKNIQYF,TGCAGTGCTGGCCCCGGGACAGGGAACCTAGCCAAAAACATTCAGTACTTC
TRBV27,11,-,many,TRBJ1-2,CASSAGDGYTF,TGTGCCAGCAGTGCAGGGGATGGCTACACCTTC
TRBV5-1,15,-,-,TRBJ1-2,CASFLGRGIPYGYTF,TGTGCCAGCTTTCTCGGCAGGGGAATCCCCTATGGCTACACCTTC
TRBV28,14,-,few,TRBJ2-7,CASTEGTDPYEQYF,TGTGCCAGCACGGAAGGGACGGATCCTTACGAGCAGTACTTC
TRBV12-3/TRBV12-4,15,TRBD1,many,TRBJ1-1,CASRWDRGRDTEAFF,TGTGCCAGCAGGTGGGACAGGGGCCGGGACACTGAAGCTTTCTTT
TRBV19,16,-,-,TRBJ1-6,CASSQTARSYNSPLHF,TGTGCCAGTAGTCAAACAGCGCGCTCCTATAATTCACCCCTCCACTTT
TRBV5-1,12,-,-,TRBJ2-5,CASKTGRETQYF,TGCGCCAGTAAAACAGGCCGGGAGACCCAGTACTTC